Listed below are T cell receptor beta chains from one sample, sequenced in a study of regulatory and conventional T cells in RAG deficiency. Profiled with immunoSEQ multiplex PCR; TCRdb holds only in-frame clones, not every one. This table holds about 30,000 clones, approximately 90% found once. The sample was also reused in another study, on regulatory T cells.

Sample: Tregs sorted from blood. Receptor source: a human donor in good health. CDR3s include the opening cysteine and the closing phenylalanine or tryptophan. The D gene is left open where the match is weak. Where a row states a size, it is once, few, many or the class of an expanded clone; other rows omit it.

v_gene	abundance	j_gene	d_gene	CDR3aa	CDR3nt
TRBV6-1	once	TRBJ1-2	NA	CASSERVRLYGYTF	TGTGCCAGCAGTGAACGGGTCAGACTCTATGGCTACACCTTC
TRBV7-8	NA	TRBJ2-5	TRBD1	CASSSPTGGGVETQYF	TGTGCCAGCAGCTCCCCGACAGGGGGCGGCGTAGAGACCCAGTACTTC
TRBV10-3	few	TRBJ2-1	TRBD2	CAISSTSGGAEQFF	TGTGCCATCAGCTCGACTAGCGGGGGGGCTGAGCAGTTCTTC
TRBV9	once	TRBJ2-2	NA	CASSVEGVGELFF	TGTGCCAGCAGCGTAGAGGGGGTCGGGGAGCTGTTTTTT
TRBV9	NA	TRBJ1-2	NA	CASAFNPTETNYGYTF	TGTGCCAGCGCCTTTAATCCGACAGAGACTAACTATGGCTACACCTTC
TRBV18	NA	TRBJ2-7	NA	CASSPPGGGSYEQYF	TGTGCCAGCTCACCACCAGGGGGAGGTTCCTACGAGCAGTACTTC
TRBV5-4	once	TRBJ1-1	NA	CASSLRAPNTEAFF	TGTGCCAGCAGCTTGCGGGCTCCGAACACTGAAGCTTTCTTT
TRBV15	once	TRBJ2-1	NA	CATSSTWPKGYNEQFF	TGTGCCACCAGCAGTACTTGGCCGAAGGGCTACAATGAGCAGTTCTTC
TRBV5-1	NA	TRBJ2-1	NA	CASSLFANEQFF	TGCGCCAGCAGCCTCTTCGCCAATGAGCAGTTCTTC
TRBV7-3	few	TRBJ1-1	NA	CASSFSPNTEAFF	TGTGCCAGCAGCTTTTCTCCTAACACTGAAGCTTTCTTT
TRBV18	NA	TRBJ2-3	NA	CASSPQGYGTDTQYF	TGTGCCAGCTCACCACAGGGCTACGGCACAGATACGCAGTATTTT
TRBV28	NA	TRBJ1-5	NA	CASSFRQISNQPQHF	TGTGCCAGCAGTTTTAGGCAAATTAGCAATCAGCCCCAGCATTTT
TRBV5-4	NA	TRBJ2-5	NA	CASSLGLRGETQYF	TGTGCCAGCAGCTTGGGGCTCCGAGGAGAGACCCAGTACTTC
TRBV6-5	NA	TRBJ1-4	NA	CASSYSDGRREKLFF	TGTGCCAGCAGTTACTCGGACGGAAGGAGGGAAAAACTGTTTTTT
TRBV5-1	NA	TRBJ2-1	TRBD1	CASSLGDRGRGNEQFF	TGCGCCAGCAGCCTTGGGGACAGGGGGCGCGGGAATGAGCAGTTCTTC
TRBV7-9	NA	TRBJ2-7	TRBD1	CASTLPGTGTYEQYF	TGTGCCAGCACCCTCCCCGGGACAGGGACCTACGAGCAGTACTTC
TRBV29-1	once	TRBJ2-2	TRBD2	CSVGGTRKRAGELFF	TGCAGCGTGGGTGGGACTAGGAAAAGGGCCGGGGAGCTGTTTTTT
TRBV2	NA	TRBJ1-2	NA	CASSVRPLSYGYTF	TGTGCCAGCAGCGTCAGGCCGCTAAGCTATGGCTACACCTTC
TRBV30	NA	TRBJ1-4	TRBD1	CAWSRDRQNEKLFF	TGTGCCTGGAGTCGGGACAGGCAAAATGAAAAACTGTTTTTT
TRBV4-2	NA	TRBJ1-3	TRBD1	CASSQDGTVGNTIYF	TGTGCCAGCAGCCAGGACGGGACAGTTGGGAACACCATATATTTT
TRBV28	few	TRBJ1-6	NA	CASNYRFNSPLHF	TGTGCCAGCAACTATAGGTTTAATTCACCCCTCCACTTT
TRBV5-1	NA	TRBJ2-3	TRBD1	CASSRDRVADTQYF	TGCGCCAGCAGCCGGGACAGGGTGGCAGATACGCAGTATTTT
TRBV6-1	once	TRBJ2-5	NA	CASKGLSQETQYF	TGTGCCAGCAAGGGGCTTAGTCAAGAGACCCAGTACTTC
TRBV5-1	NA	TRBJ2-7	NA	CASSLAAMYEQYF	TGCGCCAGCAGCTTGGCCGCGATGTACGAGCAGTACTTC
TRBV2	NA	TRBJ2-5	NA	CASSQRLGETQYF	TGTGCCAGCAGCCAACGCTTAGGGGAGACCCAGTACTTC
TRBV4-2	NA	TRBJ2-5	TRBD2	CASSPGLAETQYF	TGTGCCAGCAGCCCGGGACTAGCCGAGACCCAGTACTTC
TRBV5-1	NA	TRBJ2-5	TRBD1	CASSFNRGAKETQYF	TGCGCCAGCAGCTTCAACAGGGGCGCAAAAGAGACCCAGTACTTC
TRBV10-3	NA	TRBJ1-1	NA	CAISEVGGSAFF	TGTGCCATCAGTGAGGTAGGAGGGTCGGCTTTCTTT
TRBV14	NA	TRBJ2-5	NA	CASSQMRFGPQETQYF	TGTGCCAGCAGCCAAATGAGATTCGGACCTCAAGAGACCCAGTACTTC
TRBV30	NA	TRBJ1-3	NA	CAWRFWPGPGNTIYF	TGTGCCTGGAGGTTTTGGCCGGGGCCTGGAAACACCATATATTTT
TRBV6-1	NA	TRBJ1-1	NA	CASRFELNTEAFF	TGTGCCAGCAGGTTCGAGTTGAACACTGAAGCTTTCTTT
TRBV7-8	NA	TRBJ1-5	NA	CASSLGAGAQPQHF	TGTGCCAGCAGCTTAGGCGCAGGGGCTCAGCCCCAGCATTTT
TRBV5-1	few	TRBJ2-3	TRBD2	CASSLGALAGGTDTQYF	TGCGCCAGCAGCTTGGGGGCACTAGCGGGGGGCACAGATACGCAGTATTTT
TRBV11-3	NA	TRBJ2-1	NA	CASSLVGSHNEQFF	TGTGCCAGCAGCTTAGTGGGCAGTCACAATGAGCAGTTCTTC
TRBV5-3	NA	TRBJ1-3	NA	CARSQDGEKLKLSGNTIYF	TGTGCCAGAAGCCAGGATGGGGAGAAGCTAAAGCTCTCTGGAAACACCATATATTTT
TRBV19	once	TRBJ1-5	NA	CASSIVSQPQHF	TGTGCCAGTAGTATAGTTTCCCAGCCCCAGCATTTT
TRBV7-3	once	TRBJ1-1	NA	CASSSGQSTEAFF	TGTGCCAGCAGCTCTGGACAGAGCACTGAAGCTTTCTTT
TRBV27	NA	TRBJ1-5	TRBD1	CASSRILQGGGNQPQHF	TGTGCCAGCAGTCGAATACTACAGGGGGGAGGCAATCAGCCCCAGCATTTT
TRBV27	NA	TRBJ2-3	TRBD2	CASSPRTSGVTDTQYF	TGTGCCAGCAGTCCCCGGACTAGCGGTGTTACAGATACGCAGTATTTT
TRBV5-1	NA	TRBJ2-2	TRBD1	CASRPTGDHGELFF	TGCGCCAGTCGCCCAACAGGGGATCACGGGGAGCTGTTTTTT
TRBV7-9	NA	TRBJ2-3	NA	CASSLNYRGAPSTDTQYF	TGTGCCAGCAGCTTAAATTATCGGGGGGCACCTAGCACAGATACGCAGTATTTT